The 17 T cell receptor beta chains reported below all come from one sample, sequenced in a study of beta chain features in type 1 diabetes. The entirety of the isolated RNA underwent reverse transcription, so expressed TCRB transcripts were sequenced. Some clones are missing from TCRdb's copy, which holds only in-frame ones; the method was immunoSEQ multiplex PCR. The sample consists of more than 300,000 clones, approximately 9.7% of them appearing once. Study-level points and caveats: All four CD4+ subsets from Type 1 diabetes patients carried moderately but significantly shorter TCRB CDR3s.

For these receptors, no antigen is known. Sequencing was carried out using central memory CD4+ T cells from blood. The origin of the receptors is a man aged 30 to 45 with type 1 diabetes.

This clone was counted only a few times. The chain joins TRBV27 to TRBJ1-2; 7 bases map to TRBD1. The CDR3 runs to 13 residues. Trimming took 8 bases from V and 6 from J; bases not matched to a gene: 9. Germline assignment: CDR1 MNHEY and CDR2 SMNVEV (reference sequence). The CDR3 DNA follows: TGTGCCAGCCAGGCGAACAGGGGACATGGCTACACCTTC. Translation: CASQANRGHGYTF.

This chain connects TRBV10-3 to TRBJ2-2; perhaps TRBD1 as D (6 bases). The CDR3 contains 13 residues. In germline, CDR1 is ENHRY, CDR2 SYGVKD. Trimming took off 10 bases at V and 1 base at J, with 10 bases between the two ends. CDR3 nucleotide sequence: TGTGCCACCGGGACACTGAACACCGGGGAGCTGTTTTTT. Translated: CATGTLNTGELFF.

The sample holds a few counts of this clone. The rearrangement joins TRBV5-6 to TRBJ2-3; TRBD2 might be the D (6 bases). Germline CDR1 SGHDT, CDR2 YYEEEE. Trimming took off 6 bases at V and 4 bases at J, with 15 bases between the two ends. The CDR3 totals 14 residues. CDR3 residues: CASNRRDGSDTQYF. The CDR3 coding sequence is TGTGCCAGCAACCGGAGGGATGGGTCAGATACGCAGTATTTT.

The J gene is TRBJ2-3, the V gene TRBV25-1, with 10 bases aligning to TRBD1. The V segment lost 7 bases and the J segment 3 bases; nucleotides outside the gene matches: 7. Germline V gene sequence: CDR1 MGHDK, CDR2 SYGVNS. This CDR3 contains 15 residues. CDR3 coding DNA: TGTGCCAGCACCGACAGGGGGCGAGGAACAGATACGCAGTATTTT. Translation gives CASTDRGRGTDTQYF.

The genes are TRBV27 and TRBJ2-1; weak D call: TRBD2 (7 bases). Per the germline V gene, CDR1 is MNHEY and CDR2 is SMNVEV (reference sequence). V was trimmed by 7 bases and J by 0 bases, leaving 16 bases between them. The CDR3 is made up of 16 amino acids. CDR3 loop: CASIGGGASSYNEQFF. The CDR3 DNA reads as TGTGCCAGCATCGGCGGGGGCGCCAGCTCCTACAATGAGCAGTTCTTC.

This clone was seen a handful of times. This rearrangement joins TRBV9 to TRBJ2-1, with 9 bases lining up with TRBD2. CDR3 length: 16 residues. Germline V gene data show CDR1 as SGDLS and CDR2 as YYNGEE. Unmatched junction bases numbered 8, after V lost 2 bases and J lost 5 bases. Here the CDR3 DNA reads TGTGCCAGCAGCGTTTTAGCAGCGGGGGGTAACAATGAGCAGTTCTTC. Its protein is CASSVLAAGGNNEQFF.

CDR3: CASSWDRAQPQHF. The CDR3 coding sequence is TGTGCCAGCAGTTGGGACAGGGCTCAGCCCCAGCATTTT. This rearrangement joins TRBV27 to TRBJ1-5, with 9 bases that match TRBD1. The junction had 1 base not matched to a gene; V was cut back by 4 bases and J by 6 bases. The CDR3 extends over 13 amino acids. CDR1 MNHEY and CDR2 SMNVEV come from the germline V gene (reference sequence).

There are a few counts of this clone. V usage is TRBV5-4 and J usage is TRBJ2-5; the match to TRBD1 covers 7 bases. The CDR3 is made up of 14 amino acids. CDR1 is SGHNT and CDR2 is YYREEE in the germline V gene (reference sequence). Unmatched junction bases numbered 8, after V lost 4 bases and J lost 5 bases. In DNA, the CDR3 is TGTGCCAGCAGCCCGTGGGACAGCCCGGAGACCCAGTACTTC. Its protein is CASSPWDSPETQYF.

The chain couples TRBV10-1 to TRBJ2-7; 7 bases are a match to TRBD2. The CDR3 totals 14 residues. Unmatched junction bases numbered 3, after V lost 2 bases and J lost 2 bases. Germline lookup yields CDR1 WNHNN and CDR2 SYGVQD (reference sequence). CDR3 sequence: CASSEAGATYEQYF. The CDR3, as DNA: TGCGCCAGCAGTGAGGCGGGAGCGACCTACGAGCAGTACTTC.

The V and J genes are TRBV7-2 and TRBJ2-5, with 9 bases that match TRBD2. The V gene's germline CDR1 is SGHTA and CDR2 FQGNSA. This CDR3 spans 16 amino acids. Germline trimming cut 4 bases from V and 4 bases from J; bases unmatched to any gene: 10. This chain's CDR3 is CASSSPLGGGGETQYF. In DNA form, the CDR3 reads TGTGCCAGCAGCTCCCCTCTGGGCGGGGGGGGAGAGACCCAGTACTTC.

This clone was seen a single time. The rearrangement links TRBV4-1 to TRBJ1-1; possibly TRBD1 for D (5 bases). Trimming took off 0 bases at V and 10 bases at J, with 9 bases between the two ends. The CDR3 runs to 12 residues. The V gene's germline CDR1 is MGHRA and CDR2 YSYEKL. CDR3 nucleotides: TGCGCCAGCAGCCAAGATCTGGGGGGAGCTTTCTTT. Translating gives CASSQDLGGAFF.

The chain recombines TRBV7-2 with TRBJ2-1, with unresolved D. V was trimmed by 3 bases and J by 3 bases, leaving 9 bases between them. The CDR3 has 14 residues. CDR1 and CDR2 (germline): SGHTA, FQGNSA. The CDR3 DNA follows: TGTGCCAGCAGCTTCGTTCAGGTCTACAATGAGCAGTTCTTC. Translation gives CASSFVQVYNEQFF. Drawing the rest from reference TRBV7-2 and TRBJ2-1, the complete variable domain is GAGVSQSPSNKVTEKGKDVELRCDPISGHTALYWYRQSLGQGLEFLIYFQGNSAPDKSGLPSDRFSAERTGGSVSTLTIQRTQQEDSAVYLCASSFVQVYNEQFFGPGTRLTVL.

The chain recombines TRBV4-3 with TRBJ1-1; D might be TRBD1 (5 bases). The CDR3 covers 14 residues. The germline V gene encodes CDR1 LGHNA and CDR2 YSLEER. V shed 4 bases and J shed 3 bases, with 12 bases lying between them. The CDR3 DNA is TGCGCCAGCAGCCCAGAAACGGGGGACACTGAAGCTTTCTTT. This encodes CASSPETGDTEAFF.

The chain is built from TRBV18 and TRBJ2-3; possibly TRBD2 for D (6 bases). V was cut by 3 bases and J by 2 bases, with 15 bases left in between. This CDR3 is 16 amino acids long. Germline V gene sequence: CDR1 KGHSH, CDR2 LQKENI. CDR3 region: CASSPKGPGVTDTQYF. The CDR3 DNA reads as TGTGCCAGCTCACCCAAAGGTCCGGGGGTCACAGATACGCAGTATTTT.

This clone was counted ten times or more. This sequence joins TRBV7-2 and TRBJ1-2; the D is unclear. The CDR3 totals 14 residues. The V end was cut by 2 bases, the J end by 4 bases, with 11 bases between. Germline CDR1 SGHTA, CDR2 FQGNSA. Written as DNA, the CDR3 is TGTGCCAGCAGCTTAATGGGAGATCGCTATGGCTACACCTTC. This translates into CASSLMGDRYGYTF.

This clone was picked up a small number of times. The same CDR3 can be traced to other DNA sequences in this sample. The CDR3 here is CASSPRQGSYEQYF. CDR3 DNA sequence: TGTGCCAGCTCACCACGACAGGGCTCCTACGAGCAGTACTTC. This chain uses TRBV18 with TRBJ2-7; 7 nucleotides match TRBD1. J lost 0 bases, V lost 1 base, and 0 bases had no gene match. The CDR3 totals 14 residues. Germline CDR1 reads KGHSH; CDR2 reads LQKENI.

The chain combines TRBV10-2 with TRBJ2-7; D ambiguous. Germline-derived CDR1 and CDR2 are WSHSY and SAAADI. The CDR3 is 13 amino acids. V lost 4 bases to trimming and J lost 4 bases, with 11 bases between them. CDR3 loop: CASSGSSHYEQYF. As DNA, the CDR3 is TGCGCCAGCAGTGGATCCAGTCATTACGAGCAGTACTTC.